This TCR beta chain originates from a study of a mutant IDH1 vaccine in newly diagnosed glioma. Turning to the study itself: Radiotherapy, temozolomide, or both had been given previously, and both were given to most.

A word on this clone: The antigen is unknown.

Using immunoSEQ multiplex PCR, the repertoire was profiled, and TCRdb retains in-frame clones only, with some absent. The table has under 90,000 clones, roughly 78% seen once. Study-level findings and limits: Seemingly, top peripheral T cell clonotype changes bore no relation to pseudoprogression.

Germline CDR1 is SEHNR and CDR2 is FQNEAQ (reference sequence). V dropped 2 bases and J dropped 7; count of bases not matched to a gene: 11. CDR3 size: 17 residues. This sample's time point: baseline, week 1 (first vaccination visit). Treatment of the sample: pre-vaccination baseline after standard-of-care therapy. The source of this sequence is a man aged 50-60 years with glioma. Sequences were derived from PBMCs, sampled from a glioma patient treated with radiotherapy, temozolomide or both. The chain combines TRBV7-9 with TRBJ1-6; 7 bases are shared with TRBD1. The CDR3 sequence: CASSLRGGAGGNSPLHF. The CDR3 coding sequence is TGTGCCAGCAGCTTAAGGGGAGGGGCAGGGGGAAATTCACCCCTCCACTTT.